This T cell receptor (beta chain) came from a study of CD8 T cells in ankylosing spondylitis. On this clonotype: Its specificity is unknown.

MiXCR, run by TCRdb on the 5' RACE reads, gives a single entry per CDR3 protein. The sample has approximately 220,000 distinct CDR3 sequences, about 10% seen once. Study-level points and caveats: There was a TCR beta motif, made of several highly homologous variants, that appeared characteristic of ankylosing spondylitis blood.

The CDR3 length is 13 residues. The V and J ends lost 7 bases and 3 bases, in that order; junction bases with no gene match: 6. Germline CDR1 is DFQATT and CDR2 is SNEGSKA (reference sequence). Sequences were obtained from blood, either unsorted or a sorted T cell fraction (not recorded which). The V call is TRBV20-1, the J call TRBJ2-1; TRBD2 agrees at 7 bases. The origin of this receptor is a male donor with ankylosing spondylitis or in good health (not recorded which). CDR3 nucleotide sequence: TGCAGTGGCGGGACTAAAAGCTACAATGAGCAGTTCTTC. It is translated as CSGGTKSYNEQFF.